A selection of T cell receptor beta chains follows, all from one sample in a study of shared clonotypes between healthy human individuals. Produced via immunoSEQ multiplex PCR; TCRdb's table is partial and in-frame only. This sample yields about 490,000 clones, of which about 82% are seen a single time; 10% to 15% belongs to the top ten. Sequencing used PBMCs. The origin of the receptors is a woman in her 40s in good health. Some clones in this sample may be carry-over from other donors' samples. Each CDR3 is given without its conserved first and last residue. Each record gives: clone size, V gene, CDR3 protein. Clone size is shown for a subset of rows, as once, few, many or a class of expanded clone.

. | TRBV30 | AWTLTSARTDTQY
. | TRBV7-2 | ASSLESGTGSYNEQF
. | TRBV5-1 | ASSLGGLAVYNEQF
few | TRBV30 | AWSRGDGYGYT
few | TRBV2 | ASSPGLSPQETQY
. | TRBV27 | ASSLSPLAAGGNTGELF
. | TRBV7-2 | ASSLVVAGVEQY
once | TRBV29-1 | SVGGGDQPQH
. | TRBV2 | ASLGTRDEQY
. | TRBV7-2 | ASRLQPNTGELF
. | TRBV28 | ASGIPSEKLF
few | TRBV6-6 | ASSYGADTDTQY
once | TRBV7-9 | ASSLGDYGYT
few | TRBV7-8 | ASSYLGGAGTEAF
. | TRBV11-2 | ASSPGQSNTEAF
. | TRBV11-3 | ASSPTSLADTQY
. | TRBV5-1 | ASSLGLGSTNEKLF